The rows below give T cell receptor beta chains drawn from one sample of a study of blood T cell repertoires in COVID-19. Clones were read by immunoSEQ multiplex PCR, and TCRdb kept only the in-frame ones, dropping some. Of under 300,000 clones listed, about 91% are singletons. Sequenced: PBMCs or T cells enriched from blood (not recorded which). Source of these receptors: a human donor in a cohort exposed to, infected with or recovered from COVID-19 (not recorded which). The donor label of this sample is uncertain. CDR3s include the opening cysteine and the closing phenylalanine or tryptophan. A D gene is named only where the DNA matches it firmly. Where a row states a size, it is once, few, many or the class of an expanded clone; other rows omit it.

D gene | J gene | clone size | V gene | CDR3 DNA | CDR3 protein
TRBD2 | TRBJ2-7 | NA | TRBV11-2 | TGTGCCAGCAGCCACTCTAGCGGCGATACCTACGAGCAGTACTTC | CASSHSSGDTYEQYF
NA | TRBJ1-5 | NA | TRBV10-3 | TGTGCCATCAGTGACACAAGCAATCAGCCCCAGCATTTT | CAISDTSNQPQHF
TRBD1 | TRBJ1-5 | NA | TRBV10-3 | TGTGCCATCAGTGACAGGGGGAAGGGCAATCAGCCCCAGCATTTT | CAISDRGKGNQPQHF
NA | TRBJ1-5 | NA | TRBV15 | TGTGCCACCAGCGATAGTAGGGGACAGCCCCAGCATTTT | CATSDSRGQPQHF
NA | TRBJ1-5 | NA | TRBV7-2 | TGTGCCAGCAGCTTAGGGATCCAGGGCTTGCAGGGTCAGCCCCAGCATTTT | CASSLGIQGLQGQPQHF
TRBD1 | TRBJ1-5 | NA | TRBV3-1/TRBV3-2 | TGTGCCAGCAGCCAAACAGGGGTGGGGCGTCAGCCCCAGCATTTT | CASSQTGVGRQPQHF
TRBD1 | TRBJ1-2 | NA | TRBV27 | TGTGCCAGCAGGGACAGGGGCGGGGGGAACTATGGCTACACCTTC | CASRDRGGGNYGYTF
TRBD1 | TRBJ1-1 | NA | TRBV19 | TGTGCCAGTAGCAGTAAGACAGGGTGGAACACTGAAGCTTTCTTT | CASSSKTGWNTEAFF
NA | TRBJ1-2 | NA | TRBV5-6 | TGTGCCAGCAGCTTATCGGATGCGGGACCCTATGGCTACACCTTC | CASSLSDAGPYGYTF
NA | TRBJ2-2 | NA | TRBV4-1 | TGCGCCAGCAGCGGACACGGGAGATCAAGAAGGGGCGGCACCGGGGAGCTGTTTTTT | CASSGHGRSRRGGTGELFF
NA | TRBJ2-1 | NA | TRBV6-5 | TGTGCCAGCAGTCTCGCGGGGGCCCCCTACAATGAGCAGTTCTTC | CASSLAGAPYNEQFF
NA | TRBJ1-2 | NA | TRBV27 | TGTGCCAGCAGTTTACAGGGAATGGGAGGCTACACCTTC | CASSLQGMGGYTF
NA | TRBJ2-5 | NA | TRBV18 | TGTGCCAGCTCCGGGGGACAAGAGACCCAGTACTTC | CASSGGQETQYF
TRBD2 | TRBJ2-5 | NA | TRBV12-3/TRBV12-4 | TGTGCCAGCAGTACGGGACTAGCTACGACCCAGTACTTC | CASSTGLATTQYF
NA | TRBJ2-3 | NA | TRBV12-3/TRBV12-4 | TGTGCCAGCAGTTCCATCGGGGCAGATACGCAGTATTTT | CASSSIGADTQYF
NA | TRBJ1-1 | few | TRBV9 | TGTGCCAGCAGCGGATACCCAGGGGACACTGAAGCTTTCTTT | CASSGYPGDTEAFF
NA | TRBJ2-1 | NA | TRBV5-1 | TGCGCCAGCAGCTTGCCCCAGGGGGGTGAGCAGTTCTTC | CASSLPQGGEQFF
NA | TRBJ1-5 | NA | TRBV6-2/TRBV6-3 | TGTGCCAGCATCCCACAGGTGGGCGCGAATCAGCCCCAGCATTTT | CASIPQVGANQPQHF
TRBD1 | TRBJ1-1 | NA | TRBV7-9 | TGTGCCAGCAGCTTCCTGACAGGGCGTAGGGACACTGAAGCTTTCTTT | CASSFLTGRRDTEAFF
TRBD1 | TRBJ1-6 | NA | TRBV13 | TGTGCCAGCAGCCTGGGGACAGGCCCAAGCTCCTATAATTCACCCCTCCACTTT | CASSLGTGPSSYNSPLHF
TRBD2 | TRBJ2-1 | NA | TRBV4-1 | TGCGCCAGCAGCCCGCGGGGGGTCTCCTACAATGAGCAGTTCTTC | CASSPRGVSYNEQFF
NA | TRBJ1-1 | NA | TRBV12-3/TRBV12-4 | TGTGCCAGCAGTTCCCAGGTGAACACTGAAGCTTTCTTT | CASSSQVNTEAFF
TRBD1 | TRBJ2-7 | NA | TRBV24-1 | TGTGCCACCAGTGACCCGCGACAGGGAACCTACGAGCAGTACTTC | CATSDPRQGTYEQYF
NA | TRBJ2-4 | NA | TRBV2 | TGTGCCAGCAGTGACCAGGTGAACATTCAGTACTTC | CASSDQVNIQYF
NA | TRBJ2-7 | NA | TRBV7-8 | TGTGCCAGCAGCTTAGTTCCGTATCCCAGCGAGCAGTACTTC | CASSLVPYPSEQYF
TRBD1 | TRBJ2-7 | NA | TRBV6-5 | TGTGCCAGCAACCAGGGGGCACGGCAGTACTTC | CASNQGARQYF
TRBD1 | TRBJ1-4 | NA | TRBV19 | TGTGCCAGTAGCGGGACAGTCATTAATGAAAAACTGTTTTTT | CASSGTVINEKLFF
TRBD1 | TRBJ2-7 | NA | TRBV7-9 | TGTGCCAGCATTTTAGGGGGCCTCTCCTACGAGCAGTACTTC | CASILGGLSYEQYF
NA | TRBJ2-3 | NA | TRBV19 | TGTGCCAGTAGTCGACAGAGCGGGACAAGCACAGATACGCAGTATTTT | CASSRQSGTSTDTQYF
TRBD2 | TRBJ2-7 | NA | TRBV5-1 | TGCGCCAGCAGCATAACTAGCGGGGCTTTCTACGAGCAGTACTTC | CASSITSGAFYEQYF
NA | TRBJ2-5 | NA | TRBV7-9 | TGTGCCAGCAGCCAAGGTGGTGGTGCGGCCCACCGGGGGACCCAGTACTTC | CASSQGGGAAHRGTQYF
NA | TRBJ1-1 | once | TRBV2 | TGTGCCAGCAGCTTTAACACTGAAGCTTTCTTT | CASSFNTEAFF
TRBD1 | TRBJ2-3 | NA | TRBV6-2/TRBV6-3 | TGTGCCAGCAGCCCGGACAGGGCAGATACGCAGTATTTT | CASSPDRADTQYF
TRBD1 | TRBJ1-2 | NA | TRBV7-9 | TGTGCCAGCAGCTTCTCAGGGACAGGCCACGGAGGGGGTGGCTACACCTTC | CASSFSGTGHGGGGYTF
TRBD2 | TRBJ2-5 | NA | TRBV5-6 | TGTGCCAGCAGCTTGGTCGGGTTTAGCGGGGGAGTTGGAGAGACCCAGTACTTC | CASSLVGFSGGVGETQYF
NA | TRBJ2-7 | once | TRBV6-1 | TGTGCCAGCAGTGAAGGGAGGGACTACGAGCAGTACTTC | CASSEGRDYEQYF
NA | TRBJ1-1 | NA | TRBV12-5 | TGTGCTAGTGGTTTACCCCGAGGCCAGAACACTGAAGCTTTCTTT | CASGLPRGQNTEAFF
TRBD2 | TRBJ2-1 | NA | TRBV2 | TGTGCCAGCAATGAGATAGCGGGGGGGCCACTCAATGAGCAGTTCTTC | CASNEIAGGPLNEQFF
TRBD1 | TRBJ1-2 | NA | TRBV12-5 | TGTGCTAGTGGTTTGGTTCTGGGACAGAACTATGGCTACACCTTC | CASGLVLGQNYGYTF
TRBD1 | TRBJ2-7 | once | TRBV18 | TGTGCCAGCTCACTACTAGGACAGGGGCAACACGAGCAGTACTTC | CASSLLGQGQHEQYF
TRBD2 | TRBJ2-1 | NA | TRBV3-1/TRBV3-2 | TGTGCCAGCAGGACTAGCGGGGGGGCGTCCTACAATGAGCAGTTCTTC | CASRTSGGASYNEQFF
TRBD1 | TRBJ2-5 | NA | TRBV19 | TGTGCCAGTAAGGGGGGATCCGGGACAGGCAACCAAGAGACCCAGTACTTC | CASKGGSGTGNQETQYF
NA | TRBJ2-7 | NA | TRBV6-2/TRBV6-3 | TGTGCCAGCAGTTACTCCGGGGCCTACGAGCAGTACTTC | CASSYSGAYEQYF
TRBD1 | TRBJ2-7 | NA | TRBV5-6 | TGTGCCAGCAGCTTGGACCTTACAGGGGGATACGAGCAGTACTTC | CASSLDLTGGYEQYF
TRBD1 | TRBJ1-1 | NA | TRBV2 | TGTGCCAGCGCTGGACAGGGTAACCTTGGGGAAGCTTTCTTT | CASAGQGNLGEAFF
TRBD2 | TRBJ2-7 | NA | TRBV6-1 | TGTGCCAGCAGTGAAGGTCTAGCGGCAACCTACGAGCAGTACTTC | CASSEGLAATYEQYF
NA | TRBJ2-1 | NA | TRBV10-3 | TGTGCCATCAGTGGGAACAGGGACTCCTACAATGAGCAGTTCTTC | CAISGNRDSYNEQFF
NA | TRBJ2-1 | NA | TRBV10-2 | TGCGCCAGCAGTCTGTCCCTTAATGAGCAGTTCTTC | CASSLSLNEQFF